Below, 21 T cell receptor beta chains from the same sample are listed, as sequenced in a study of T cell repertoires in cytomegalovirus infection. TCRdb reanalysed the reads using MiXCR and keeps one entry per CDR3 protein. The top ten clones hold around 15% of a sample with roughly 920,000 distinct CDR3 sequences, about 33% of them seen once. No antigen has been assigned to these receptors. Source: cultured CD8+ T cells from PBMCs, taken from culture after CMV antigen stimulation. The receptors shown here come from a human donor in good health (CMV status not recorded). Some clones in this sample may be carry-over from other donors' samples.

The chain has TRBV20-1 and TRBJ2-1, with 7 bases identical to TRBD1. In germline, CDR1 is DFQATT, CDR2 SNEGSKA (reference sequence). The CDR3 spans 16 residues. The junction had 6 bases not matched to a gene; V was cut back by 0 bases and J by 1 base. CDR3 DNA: TGCAGTGCTAGAGATGAAAGACAGGGTTCCTACAATGAGCAGTTCTTC. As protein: CSARDERQGSYNEQFF.

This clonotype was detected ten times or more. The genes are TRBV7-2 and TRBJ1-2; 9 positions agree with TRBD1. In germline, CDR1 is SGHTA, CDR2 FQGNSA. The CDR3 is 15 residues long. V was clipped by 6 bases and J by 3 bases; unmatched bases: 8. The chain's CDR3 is CASSPNRGPDYGYTF. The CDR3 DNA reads TGTGCCAGCAGTCCAAACAGGGGGCCGGACTATGGCTACACCTTC.

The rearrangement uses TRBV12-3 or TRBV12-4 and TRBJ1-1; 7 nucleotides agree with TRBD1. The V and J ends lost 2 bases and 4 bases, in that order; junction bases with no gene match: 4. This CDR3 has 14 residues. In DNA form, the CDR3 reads TGTGCCAGCAGTTTAAAGGGGGCTCTCACTGAAGCTTTCTTT. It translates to CASSLKGALTEAFF.

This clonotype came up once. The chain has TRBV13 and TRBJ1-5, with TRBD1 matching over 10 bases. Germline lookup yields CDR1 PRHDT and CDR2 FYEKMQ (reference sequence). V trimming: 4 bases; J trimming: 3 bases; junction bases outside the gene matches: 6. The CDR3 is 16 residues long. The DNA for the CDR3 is TGTGCCAGCAGCTGGGGACAGGGGAGGGCCAATCAGCCCCAGCATTTT. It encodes CASSWGQGRANQPQHF.

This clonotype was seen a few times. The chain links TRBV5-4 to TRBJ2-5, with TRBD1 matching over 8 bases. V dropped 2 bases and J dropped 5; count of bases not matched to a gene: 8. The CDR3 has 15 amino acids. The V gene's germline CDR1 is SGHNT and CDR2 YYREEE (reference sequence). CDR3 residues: CASSFGQGYRETQYF. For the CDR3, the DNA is TGTGCCAGCAGCTTCGGACAGGGCTACCGGGAGACCCAGTACTTC. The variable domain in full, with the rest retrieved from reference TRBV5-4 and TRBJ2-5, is ETGVTQSPTHLIKTRGQQVTLRCSSQSGHNTVSWYQQALGQGPQFIFQYYREEENGRGNFPPRFSGLQFPNYSSELNVNALELDDSALYLCASSFGQGYRETQYFGPGTRLLVL.

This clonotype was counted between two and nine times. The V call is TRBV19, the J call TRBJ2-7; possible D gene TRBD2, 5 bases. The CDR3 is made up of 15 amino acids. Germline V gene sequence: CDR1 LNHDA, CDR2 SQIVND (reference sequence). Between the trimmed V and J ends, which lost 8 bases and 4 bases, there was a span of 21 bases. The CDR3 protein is CASGPSGEGGYEQYF. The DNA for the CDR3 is TGTGCCAGTGGGCCCAGTGGAGAGGGTGGGTACGAGCAGTACTTC.

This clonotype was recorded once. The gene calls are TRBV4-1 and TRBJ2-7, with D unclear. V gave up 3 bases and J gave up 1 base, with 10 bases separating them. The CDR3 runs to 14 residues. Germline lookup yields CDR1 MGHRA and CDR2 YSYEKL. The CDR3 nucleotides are TGCGCCAGCAGCCACAAGACGGAATCCTACGAGCAGTACTTC. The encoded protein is CASSHKTESYEQYF.

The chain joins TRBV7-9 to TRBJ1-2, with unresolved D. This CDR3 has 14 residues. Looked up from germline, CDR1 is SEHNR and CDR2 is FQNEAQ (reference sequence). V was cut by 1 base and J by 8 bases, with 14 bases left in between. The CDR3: CASSLGRQPDGYTF. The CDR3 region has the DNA TGTGCCAGCAGCTTAGGCAGACAACCGGACGGCTACACCTTC.

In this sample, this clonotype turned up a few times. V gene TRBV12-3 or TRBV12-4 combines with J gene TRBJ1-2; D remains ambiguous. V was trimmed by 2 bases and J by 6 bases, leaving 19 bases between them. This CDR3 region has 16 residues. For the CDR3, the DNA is TGTGCCAGCAGTTTATTACTCGGGTCTCGCATGGATGGCTACACCTTC. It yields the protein CASSLLLGSRMDGYTF.

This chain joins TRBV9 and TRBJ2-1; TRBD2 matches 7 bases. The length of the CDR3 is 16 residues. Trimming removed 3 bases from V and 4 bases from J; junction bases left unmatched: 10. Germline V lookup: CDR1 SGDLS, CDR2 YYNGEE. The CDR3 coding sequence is TGTGCCAGCAGCGAGACGGTCACCGGGGGGTACAATGAGCAGTTCTTC. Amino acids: CASSETVTGGYNEQFF.

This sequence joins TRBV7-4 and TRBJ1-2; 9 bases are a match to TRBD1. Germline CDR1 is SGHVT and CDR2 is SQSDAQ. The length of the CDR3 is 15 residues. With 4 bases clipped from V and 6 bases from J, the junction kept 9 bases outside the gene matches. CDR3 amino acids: CASSWRDRGFDGYTF. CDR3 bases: TGTGCCAGCAGCTGGAGAGACAGGGGGTTCGATGGCTACACCTTC.

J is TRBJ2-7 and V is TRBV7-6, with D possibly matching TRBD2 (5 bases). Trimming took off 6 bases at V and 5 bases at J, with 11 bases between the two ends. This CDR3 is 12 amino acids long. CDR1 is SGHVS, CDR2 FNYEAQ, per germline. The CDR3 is CASSRGSNEQYF. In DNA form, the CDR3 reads TGTGCCAGCAGTCGAGGGTCCAACGAGCAGTACTTC. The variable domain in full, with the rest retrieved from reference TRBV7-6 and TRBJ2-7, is GAGVSQSPRYKVTKRGQDVALRCDPISGHVSLYWYRQALGQGPEFLTYFNYEAQQDKSGLPNDRFSAERPEGSISTLTIQRTEQRDSAMYRCASSRGSNEQYFGPGTRLTVT.

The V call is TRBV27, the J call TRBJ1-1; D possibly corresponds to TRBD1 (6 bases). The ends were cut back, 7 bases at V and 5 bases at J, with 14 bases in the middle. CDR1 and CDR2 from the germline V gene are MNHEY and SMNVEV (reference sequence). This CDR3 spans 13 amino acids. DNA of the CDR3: TGTGCCAGCAAAGGGGGGGCCCGAACTGAAGCTTTCTTT. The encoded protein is CASKGGARTEAFF.

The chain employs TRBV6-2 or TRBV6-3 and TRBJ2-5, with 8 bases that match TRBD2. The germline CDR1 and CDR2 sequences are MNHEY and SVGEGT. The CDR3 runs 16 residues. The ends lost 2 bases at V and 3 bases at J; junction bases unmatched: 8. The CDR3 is CASSYPPAAGEETQYF. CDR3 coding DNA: TGTGCCAGCAGTTACCCGCCGGCAGCGGGGGAAGAGACCCAGTACTTC.

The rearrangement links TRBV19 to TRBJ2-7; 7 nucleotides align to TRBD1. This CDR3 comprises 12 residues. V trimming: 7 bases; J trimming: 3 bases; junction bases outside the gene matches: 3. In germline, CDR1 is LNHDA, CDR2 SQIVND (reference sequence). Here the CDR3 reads CASTTGDYEQYF. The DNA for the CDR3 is TGTGCCAGTACCACAGGGGACTACGAGCAGTACTTC. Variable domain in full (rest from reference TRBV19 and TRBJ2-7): DGGITQSPKYLFRKEGQNVTLSCEQNLNHDAMYWYRQDPGQGLRLIYYSQIVNDFQKGDIAEGYSVSREKKESFPLTVTSAQKNPTAFYLCASTTGDYEQYFGPGTRLTVT.

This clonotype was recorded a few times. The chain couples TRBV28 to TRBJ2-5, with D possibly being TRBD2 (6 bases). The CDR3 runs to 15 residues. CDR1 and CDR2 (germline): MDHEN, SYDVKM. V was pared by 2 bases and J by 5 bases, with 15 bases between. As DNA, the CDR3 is TGTGCCAGCAGTTTAATCGGCGGGGTGACTGAGACCCAGTACTTC. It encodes CASSLIGGVTETQYF.

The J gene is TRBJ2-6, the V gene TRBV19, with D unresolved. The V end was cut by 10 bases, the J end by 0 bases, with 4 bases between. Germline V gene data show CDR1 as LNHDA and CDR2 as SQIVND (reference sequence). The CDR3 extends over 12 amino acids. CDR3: CAKCSGANVLTF. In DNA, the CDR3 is TGTGCCAAATGCTCTGGGGCCAACGTCCTGACTTTC.

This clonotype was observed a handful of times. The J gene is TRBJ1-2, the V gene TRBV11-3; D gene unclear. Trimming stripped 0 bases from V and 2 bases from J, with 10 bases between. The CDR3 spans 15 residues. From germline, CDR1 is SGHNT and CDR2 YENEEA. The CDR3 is CASSLDTASNYGYTF. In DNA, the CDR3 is TGTGCCAGCAGCTTAGATACCGCCTCCAACTATGGCTACACCTTC.

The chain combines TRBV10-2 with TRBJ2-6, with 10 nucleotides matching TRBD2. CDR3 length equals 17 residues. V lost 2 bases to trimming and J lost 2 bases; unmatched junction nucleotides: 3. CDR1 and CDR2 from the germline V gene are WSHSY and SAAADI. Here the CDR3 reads CASSEPAGGPGANVLTF. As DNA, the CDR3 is TGCGCCAGCAGTGAGCCAGCGGGGGGGCCTGGGGCCAACGTCCTGACTTTC.

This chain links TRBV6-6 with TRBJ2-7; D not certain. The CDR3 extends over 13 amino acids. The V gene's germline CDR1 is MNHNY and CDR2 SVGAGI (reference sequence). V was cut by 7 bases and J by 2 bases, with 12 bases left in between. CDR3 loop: CASKNETPYEQYV. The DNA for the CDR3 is TGTGCCAGCAAGAACGAGACACCCTACGAGCAGTACGTC.

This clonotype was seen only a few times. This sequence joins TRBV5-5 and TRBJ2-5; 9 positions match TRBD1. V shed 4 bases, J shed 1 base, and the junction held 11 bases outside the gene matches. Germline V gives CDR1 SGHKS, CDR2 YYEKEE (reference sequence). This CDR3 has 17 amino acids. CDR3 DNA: TGTGCCAGCAGCGTAAAAGGGTGGGACAGGGCCCAAGAGACCCAGTACTTC. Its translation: CASSVKGWDRAQETQYF.